The next 23 T cell receptor beta chains were all read from a single sample in a study of blood T cells in healthy people across ages. The second PCR ran roughly 6 to 11 cycles with a sample-barcoded 5' primer and J-beta primers. A single record per CDR3 protein comes from TCRdb applying MiXCR to the 5' RACE reads. The data show 1.5 million to 2 million distinct CDR3 sequences, 28% seen once. The sequencing input was blood. These receptors were taken from a woman aged 30 to 39 in good health.

The chain recombines TRBV28 with TRBJ2-4; 8 bases map to TRBD1. The CDR3 has 14 amino acids. The germline CDR1 and CDR2 sequences are MDHEN and SYDVKM. Trimming took 6 bases from V and 8 from J; bases not matched to a gene: 9. The CDR3 DNA reads TGTGCCAGCAGAAACAGGGGGGAGGAAGACATTCAGTACTTC. It specifies CASRNRGEEDIQYF.

The chain uses TRBV7-7 and TRBJ2-5; a weak D match, TRBD2 (6 bases). V dropped 5 bases and J dropped 0 bases, with 13 bases sitting between them. CDR3 length: 15 residues. Germline CDR1 SSHAT, CDR2 FNYEAQ (reference sequence). In DNA form, the CDR3 reads TGTGCCAGCAGCGACAACCGGGACTACCAAGAGACCCAGTACTTC. The encoded protein is CASSDNRDYQETQYF.

The genes are TRBV29-1 and TRBJ2-1; 7 bases fit TRBD2. The CDR3 has 13 amino acids. Trimming removed 5 bases from V and 3 bases from J; junction bases left unmatched: 4. Germline-derived CDR1 and CDR2 are SQVTM and ANQGSEA. CDR3 DNA sequence: TGCAGCGTTCTGGGGGGGAACTACAATGAGCAGTTCTTC. This sequence encodes CSVLGGNYNEQFF.

Only a few counts were recorded for this clonotype. V gene TRBV5-1 combines with J gene TRBJ2-1; D remains ambiguous. V lost 0 bases and J lost 7, with 5 bases in between. The CDR3 spans 12 residues. CDR1 is SGHRS and CDR2 is YFSETQ in the germline V gene. CDR3 sequence reads: CASSLACNEQFF. DNA for the CDR3: TGCGCCAGCAGCTTGGCCTGTAATGAGCAGTTCTTC.

This clonotype was detected only a few times. The rearrangement uses TRBV9 and TRBJ2-5; D may be TRBD1 (5 bases). Trimming pared 3 bases from V and 5 bases from J, leaving 17 bases between. CDR1 and CDR2 from the germline V gene are SGDLS and YYNGEE. The CDR3 has 15 residues. CDR3 nucleotides: TGTGCCAGCAGCGCAGACGAAGGGGCTGGTGAGACCCAGTACTTC. It specifies CASSADEGAGETQYF.

This clonotype was recorded only once. This sequence joins TRBV5-1 and TRBJ2-5; TRBD2 agrees at 10 bases. CDR1 and CDR2 from the germline V gene are SGHRS and YFSETQ. The CDR3 consists of 15 residues. V lost 2 bases, J lost 3 bases, and 4 bases stayed unmatched. The CDR3 DNA reads TGCGCCAGCAGCTTTTCACTAGCGGGGAAAGAGACCCAGTACTTC. This gives the protein CASSFSLAGKETQYF. The whole variable domain, remainder taken from reference TRBV5-1 and TRBJ2-5, is KAGVTQTPRYLIKTRGQQVTLSCSPISGHRSVSWYQQTPGQGLQFLFEYFSETQRNKGNFPGRFSGRQFSNSRSEMNVSTLELGDSALYLCASSFSLAGKETQYFGPGTRLLVL.

The chain employs TRBV27 and TRBJ2-7, with 12 bases that match TRBD1. With 4 bases clipped from V and 5 bases from J, the junction kept 15 bases outside the gene matches. CDR3 size: 18 residues. From germline, CDR1 is MNHEY and CDR2 SMNVEV (reference sequence). This chain's CDR3 is CASSSRDRGQLGWDEQYV. CDR3 DNA sequence: TGTGCCAGCAGTTCCCGGGACAGGGGGCAACTAGGGTGGGACGAGCAGTACGTC.

This chain joins TRBV5-1 and TRBJ2-5; TRBD1 matches 9 bases. TRBJ2-7 explains the end of the DNA better; the J call may be wrong. CDR1 is SGHRS and CDR2 is YFSETQ in the germline V gene. The CDR3 loop spans 16 amino acids. The CDR3 DNA reads TGCGCCAGCAGCTTGGGAGGGACAGGGCTAGAAAACGAGCAGTACTTC. This gives the protein CASSLGGTGLENEQYF.

Concerning this clonotype itself: The junction and the germline gene differ at one end; a read error may be behind it. The rearrangement uses TRBV6-5 and TRBJ1-1, with D possibly matching TRBD1 (6 bases). The CDR3 runs 14 residues. Germline assignment: CDR1 MNHEY and CDR2 SVGAGI. The CDR3 bases are TGTACCAGCAGTTCCCGGACAGACCGAACTGAAGCTTTCTTT. This translates into CTSSSRTDRTEAFF.

This chain uses TRBV27 with TRBJ2-3, with 7 bases identical to TRBD2. The CDR3 extends over 18 amino acids. CDR1 MNHEY and CDR2 SMNVEV come from the germline V gene (reference sequence). The V and J ends lost 4 bases and 6 bases, in that order; junction bases with no gene match: 19. CDR3 region: CASSYSPPLREITDTQYF. The CDR3 nucleotides are TGTGCCAGCAGTTATTCGCCTCCATTGCGGGAGATCACGGATACGCAGTATTTT.

This chain links TRBV27 with TRBJ2-3; no definite D call. V lost 5 bases and J lost 8, with 20 bases in between. The CDR3 has 15 amino acids. Germline V gene data show CDR1 as MNHEY and CDR2 as SMNVEV (reference sequence). In nucleotides, the CDR3 is TGTGCCAGCAGTCAACCGGACCGCATTTTTGGTACGCAGTATTTT. Amino acid sequence: CASSQPDRIFGTQYF.

Comments on this clonotype: Given a much more abundant clone one base away, this may be a read error. The DNA for the CDR3 is TGCGCCAGCAACGAGGCCTCCGGGACAGGGTTTTACGAGCAGTACTTC. It translates to CASNEASGTGFYEQYF. The chain uses TRBV5-1 and TRBJ2-7; 9 bases are shared with TRBD1. The length of the CDR3 is 16 residues. The J segment lost 4 bases and the V segment lost 6 bases, leaving 14 bases of the junction unmatched. CDR1 and CDR2 from the germline V gene are SGHRS and YFSETQ.

This chain links TRBV29-1 with TRBJ1-1; D not resolved. V dropped 4 bases and J dropped 4 bases, with 13 bases sitting between them. This CDR3 comprises 13 residues. Germline V CDR1 and CDR2: SQVTM, ANQGSEA. The CDR3, as DNA: TGCAGCGTTGGCGGATGGTCTTCCACTGAAGCTTTCTTT. It codes for CSVGGWSSTEAFF.

This clonotype has a count of ten or more. The rearrangement joins TRBV5-1 to TRBJ2-7; 7 bases fit TRBD1. The V gene end was trimmed by 3 bases and the J gene end by 7 bases; junction bases not matched to a gene: 7. CDR1 is SGHRS, CDR2 YFSETQ, per germline. The CDR3 spans 13 residues. DNA of the CDR3: TGCGCCAGCAGCTGGGACAGAGGTGAGGAGCAGTACTTC. Its protein product is CASSWDRGEEQYF.

The rearrangement uses TRBV12-3 or TRBV12-4 and TRBJ2-4, with 12 bases matching TRBD2. The J call may be wrong; the DNA end is better matched by TRBJ2-5. CDR3 size: 16 residues. The CDR3 region is CASNLRTSGAEETQYF. The CDR3, as DNA: TGTGCCAGCAATCTCCGGACTAGCGGGGCGGAAGAGACCCAGTACTTC.

The CDR3 here is CASRAIQQGFTDTQYF. For the CDR3, the DNA is TGTGCCAGCAGGGCCATTCAACAGGGATTCACAGATACGCAGTATTTT. The V call is TRBV28, the J call TRBJ2-3, with D possibly being TRBD1 (6 bases). This CDR3 comprises 16 residues. Germline assignment: CDR1 MDHEN and CDR2 SYDVKM. Trimming removed 6 bases at V and 2 bases at J, with 18 bases between. Supplemented by reference TRBV28 and TRBJ2-3, the full variable domain reads DVKVTQSSRYLVKRTGEKVFLECVQDMDHENMFWYRQDPGLGLRLIYFSYDVKMKEKGDIPEGYSVSREKKERFSLILESASTNQTSMYLCASRAIQQGFTDTQYFGPGTRLTVL.

The V and J genes are TRBV7-2 and TRBJ2-5; 7 bases are shared with TRBD1. Germline CDR1 is SGHTA and CDR2 is FQGNSA. This CDR3 contains 11 residues. V shed 7 bases and J 11 bases; nucleotides not matched to a gene: 7. CDR3 DNA: TGTGCCAGCACCCCTCCGGGACAGCAGTACTTC. As protein: CASTPPGQQYF.

The chain is built from TRBV6-5 and TRBJ1-1; no definite D call. In germline, CDR1 is MNHEY, CDR2 SVGAGI. There are 14 residues in the CDR3. V was shortened by 7 bases and J by 1 base, with 13 bases between the two germline ends. CDR3 sequence (DNA): TGTGCCAGCAAACCCTCCCAGTGGAACACTGAAGCTTTCTTT. This codes for CASKPSQWNTEAFF.

This clonotype was recorded many times. The chain has TRBV29-1 and TRBJ2-1; D unclear. V lost 3 bases, J lost 9 bases, and 9 bases lay in between. Germline CDR1 and CDR2: SQVTM and ANQGSEA. This CDR3 contains 11 residues. The CDR3 region is CSVDSTGEQFF. The CDR3 DNA reads TGCAGCGTTGACTCGACGGGTGAGCAGTTCTTC.

The chain has TRBV5-1 and TRBJ2-7; 8 nucleotides align to TRBD1. The CDR3 is made up of 16 amino acids. CDR1 is SGHRS and CDR2 is YFSETQ in the germline V gene. V trimming: 8 bases; J trimming: 6 bases; junction bases outside the gene matches: 19. CDR3 loop: CASSSGSRTGFSEQYF. DNA of the CDR3: TGCGCCAGTAGTTCTGGATCCAGGACAGGGTTCTCCGAGCAGTACTTC.

This chain connects TRBV24-1 to TRBJ1-4; D call uncertain. Germline assignment: CDR1 KGHDR and CDR2 SFDVKD. This CDR3 spans 12 amino acids. The ends were cut back, 5 bases at V and 8 bases at J, with 8 bases in the middle. The CDR3 protein is CATSVSGEKLFF. CDR3 DNA sequence: TGTGCCACCAGTGTTTCTGGCGAAAAACTGTTTTTT.

Only a few counts were recorded for this clonotype. The genes are TRBV12-5 and TRBJ2-1; 9 bases fit TRBD2. This CDR3 has 20 amino acids. Germline V gene sequence: CDR1 LGHNT, CDR2 FRNRAP. Trimming at V came to 2 bases and at J to 8 bases, leaving 22 bases not matched to a gene. The CDR3 spells CASGLPRGLGRRGGLDEQFF. In nucleotides, the CDR3 is TGTGCTAGTGGTTTGCCAAGGGGACTAGGGCGGCGGGGGGGCCTCGATGAGCAGTTCTTC. Drawing the rest from reference TRBV12-5 and TRBJ2-1, the complete variable domain is DARVTQTPRHKVTEMGQEVTMRCQPILGHNTVFWYRQTMMQGLELLAYFRNRAPLDDSGMPKDRFSAEMPDATLATLKIQPSEPRDSAVYFCASGLPRGLGRRGGLDEQFFGPGTRLTVL.

About this clonotype itself: A junction end diverges from the germline sequence, so it may reflect a read error. The chain combines TRBV5-1 with TRBJ2-3; 9 positions agree with TRBD1. The germline CDR1 and CDR2 sequences are SGHRS and YFSETQ. This CDR3 region has 15 residues. Here the CDR3 reads CASSLEGQGPDAQYF. The CDR3 DNA sequence: TGCGCCAGCAGCTTGGAGGGACAGGGACCAGATGCGCAGTATTTT.